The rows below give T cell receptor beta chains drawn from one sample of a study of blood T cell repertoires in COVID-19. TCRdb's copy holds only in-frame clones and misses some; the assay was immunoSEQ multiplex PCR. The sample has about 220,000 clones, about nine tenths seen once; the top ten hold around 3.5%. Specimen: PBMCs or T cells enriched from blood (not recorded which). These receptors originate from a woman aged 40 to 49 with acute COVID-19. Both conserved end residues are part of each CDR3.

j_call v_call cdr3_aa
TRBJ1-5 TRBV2 CASSDYNGGGQPQHF
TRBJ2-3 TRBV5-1 CASSLVFRQGSTDTQYF
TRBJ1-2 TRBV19 CASSISADSSNYGYTF
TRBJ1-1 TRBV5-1 CASSLAGYTEAFF
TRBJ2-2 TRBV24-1 CATSDHGTSGNTGELFF
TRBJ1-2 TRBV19 CASTQTGVGYGYTF
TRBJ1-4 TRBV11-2 CASSFRGGRLNEKLFF
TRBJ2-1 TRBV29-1 CSVEDPNTGTTNNEQFF
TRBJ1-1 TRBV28 CASSLYGGTEAFF
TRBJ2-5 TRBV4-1 CASSHTGLPETQYF
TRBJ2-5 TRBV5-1 CASSLGGPGETQYF
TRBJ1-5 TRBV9 CASSSGDRGSNQPQHF
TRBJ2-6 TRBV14 CASTEGSYSGANVLTF
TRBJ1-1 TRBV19 CASSKRQGGTEAFF
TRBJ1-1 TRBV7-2 CASRGGARNTEAFF
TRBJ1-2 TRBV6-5 CASSYGVGGTYGYTF
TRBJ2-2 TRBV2 CASSGQGRNTGELFF
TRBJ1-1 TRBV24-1 CATSDFRNTEAFF
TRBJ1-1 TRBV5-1 CASSRGRNTEAFF
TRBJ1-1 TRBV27 CASTWDRVGNTEAFF
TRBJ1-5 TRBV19 CASSTTGTGGYSNQPQHF
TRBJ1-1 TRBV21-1 CASSTPDRGRMRNTEAFF
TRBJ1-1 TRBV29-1 CSVYPGHKNTEAFF
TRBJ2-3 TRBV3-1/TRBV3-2 CASSADTGLFTDTQYF
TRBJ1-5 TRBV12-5 CASGPRAGGAPDQPQHF
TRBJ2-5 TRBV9 CASSAGVPGTQYF
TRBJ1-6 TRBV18 CASSPEGNSPLHF
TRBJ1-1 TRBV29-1 CSVGVNTEAFF
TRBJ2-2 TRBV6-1 CASSEGRTGELFF
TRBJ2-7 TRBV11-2 CASSLAGLLRGEQYF
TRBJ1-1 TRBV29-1 CSVPEIRGTEAFF
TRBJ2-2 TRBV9 CASSVASGGLNTGELFF
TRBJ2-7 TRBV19 CASSINLREGQGYEQYF
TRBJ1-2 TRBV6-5 CASNTRGYDYGYTF